Following are 11 T cell receptor beta chains from one sample sequenced in a study of blood T cell repertoires in COVID-19. Profiling relied on immunoSEQ multiplex PCR, and the TCRdb table lists in-frame clones only, not all of them. Counted here are about 500,000 clones, about 91% occurring once; the ten biggest clones make up 0.75% to 0.9%. Sequencing was done on a sample of peripheral blood. All receptors derive from a man aged 18 to 29 with COVID-19, enrolled during active disease.

Written as DNA, the CDR3 is TGCGCCAGCAGCTTGGGACTAGCTAGGGATACGCAGTATTTT. Its protein product is CASSLGLARDTQYF. The chain recombines TRBV5-1 with TRBJ2-3, with TRBD2 matching 7 bases. The length of the CDR3 is 14 residues. The V gene end was trimmed by 0 bases and the J gene end by 6 bases; junction bases not matched to a gene: 4. Germline assignment: CDR1 SGHRS and CDR2 YFSETQ.

Comments on this clone: Other DNA sequences in this specimen translate into the identical CDR3. V usage is TRBV9 and J usage is TRBJ1-5; 9 bases align to TRBD1. After removal of 0 bases from V and 7 bases from J, the junction contained 5 bases not matched to a gene. CDR3 length equals 15 residues. The V gene's germline CDR1 is SGDLS and CDR2 YYNGEE. CDR3 sequence: CASSVGGQGGQPQHF. For the CDR3, the DNA is TGTGCCAGCAGCGTAGGGGGACAGGGCGGGCAGCCCCAGCATTTT.

The genes are TRBV27 and TRBJ2-3, with D possibly being TRBD2 (6 bases). Germline loops: CDR1 MNHEY, CDR2 SMNVEV (reference sequence). V lost 4 bases and J lost 6, with 20 bases in between. The CDR3 totals 16 residues. For the CDR3, the DNA is TGTGCCAGCAGTTGGTTAGCCGCGGGACTCCGGGATACGCAGTATTTT. Its translation: CASSWLAAGLRDTQYF.

This rearrangement joins TRBV20-1 to TRBJ1-1; unclear D gene. This CDR3 comprises 11 residues. V was trimmed by 6 bases and J by 4 bases, leaving 9 bases between them. Per the germline V gene, CDR1 is DFQATT and CDR2 is SNEGSKA (reference sequence). CDR3 sequence: CSAKTVTEAFF. CDR3 nucleotides: TGCAGTGCCAAGACTGTCACTGAAGCTTTCTTT.

CDR3 bases: TGTGCCAGCAGTTCCGTCAGGGGATCTGGAAACACCATATATTTT. It yields the protein CASSSVRGSGNTIYF. V and J are TRBV28 and TRBJ1-3; D is possibly TRBD1 (6 bases). The CDR3 totals 15 residues. Trimming stripped 4 bases from V and 1 base from J, with 11 bases between. CDR1 is MDHEN, CDR2 SYDVKM, per germline.

CDR3 in amino acids: CASSLVGAGYSYNEQFF. CDR3 bases: TGTGCCAGCAGCTTAGTCGGGGCGGGGTACTCCTACAATGAGCAGTTCTTC. The rearrangement uses TRBV11-2 and TRBJ2-1, with D tentatively TRBD2 (6 bases). Germline CDR1 is SGHAT and CDR2 is FQNNGV. Trimming removed 1 base from V and 0 bases from J, with 13 bases in between. The CDR3 runs to 17 residues.

This clone has just a few counts. The gene calls are TRBV15 and TRBJ2-5; TRBD1 aligns across 7 bases. Germline lookup yields CDR1 LNHNV and CDR2 YYDKDF (reference sequence). Trimming removed 4 bases from V and 5 bases from J; junction bases left unmatched: 10. There are 15 residues in the CDR3. The CDR3 nucleotides are TGTGCCACCAGCACCCAGACAGGGCAGGTTGAGACCCAGTACTTC. Amino acids: CATSTQTGQVETQYF.

The rearrangement links TRBV5-6 to TRBJ1-2; 7 bases fit TRBD1. J gave up 4 bases and V 4 bases, and 13 bases lay outside the gene matches. The CDR3 has 16 amino acids. Germline CDR1 and CDR2: SGHDT and YYEEEE. The CDR3 reads CASSRTTGRLRYGYTF. CDR3 sequence (DNA): TGTGCCAGCAGCAGGACGACAGGGCGCCTGCGCTATGGCTACACCTTC.

The chain combines TRBV5-1 with TRBJ1-1; D is ambiguous. V dropped 1 base and J dropped 3 bases, with 16 bases sitting between them. This CDR3 comprises 16 residues. CDR1 and CDR2 from the germline V gene are SGHRS and YFSETQ. The CDR3, as DNA: TGCGCCAGCAGCTTGCTTATCGGAGCTCCCGACACTGAAGCTTTCTTT. Translated, it gives CASSLLIGAPDTEAFF.

This clone came up once. V and J are TRBV9 and TRBJ2-5; 8 bases line up with TRBD2. Germline lookup yields CDR1 SGDLS and CDR2 YYNGEE. The CDR3 consists of 14 residues. V gave up 4 bases and J gave up 2 bases; unmatched junction bases: 4. Written as DNA, the CDR3 is TGTGCCAGCAGCCCCACTAGCGGTCAAGAGACCCAGTACTTC. It is translated as CASSPTSGQETQYF.

V is TRBV18 and J is TRBJ1-2, with 9 bases fitting TRBD1. Per germline, CDR1 KGHSH and CDR2 LQKENI. V gave up 4 bases and J gave up 8 bases; unmatched junction bases: 20. This CDR3 has 18 amino acids. This chain's CDR3 is CASSLRVRDRAASGGYTF. CDR3 coding DNA: TGTGCCAGCTCACTTCGGGTCCGGGACAGGGCCGCTTCGGGAGGCTACACCTTC.